One TCR beta chain is described in this entry. The antigen is undetermined. Trimming pared 4 bases from V and 5 bases from J, leaving 11 bases between. The CDR3 spans 13 residues. Germline V CDR1 and CDR2: MDHEN, SYDVKM. Described treatment: approximately nine-day PBMC culture with coronavirus spike peptide pools or control peptides (ViraFEST assay). Sequenced with the Oncomine TCR Beta short-read assay was DNA taken from cultured CD4+ T cells. TCRdb recomputed calls from the PCR reads with MiXCR, one row per CDR3 protein. Of approximately 11,000 distinct CDR3 sequences listed, 56% were seen once; the top ten hold approximately 22%. This entry is derived from a study of vaccination and CD4 T cells after COVID-19. Study-level background: Each control culture was treated with a CEFX pool, an HIV-1 Nef pool, or no peptide.

J is TRBJ2-5 and V is TRBV28; the D gene could be TRBD1 or TRBD2 (5 bases each). Input material: CD4+ T cells from blood, cultured in vitro. The origin of this receptor is a human donor who had recovered from COVID-19. CDR3 residues: CASSSRVAETQYF. CDR3 in DNA: TGTGCCAGCAGTTCCAGGGTAGCGGAGACCCAGTACTTC.